Each of the 5 T cell receptor beta chains below was sequenced from the same sample in a study of response to subunit inactivated influenza vaccine. One entry per CDR3 protein, called by TCRdb with MiXCR from the RT-PCR reads. The sample has hundreds of thousands of distinct CDR3 sequences; approximately 11% are singletons. This sample comprised PBMCs from blood, obtained roughly 45 days after vaccination. The receptors stem from a man aged 50 to 60 who received an inactivated influenza vaccine.

The table lists this clonotype with many counts. This chain connects TRBV7-9 to TRBJ1-2; no clear D. Trimming took off 0 bases at V and 10 bases at J, with 6 bases between the two ends. CDR1 is SEHNR, CDR2 FQNEAQ, per germline (reference sequence). This CDR3 region has 11 residues. CDR3 nucleotides: TGTGCCAGCAGCTTAGCATATTACTACACCTTC. Translated: CASSLAYYYTF.

This clonotype has at least ten counts. The rearrangement links TRBV20-1 to TRBJ2-5; 10 bases are shared with TRBD2. With V trimmed by 5 bases and J by 2 bases, 14 bases remained unmatched. Germline CDR1 reads DFQATT; CDR2 reads SNEGSKA (reference sequence). The CDR3 covers 17 residues. The CDR3 coding sequence is TGCAGTGCTCCTCCGGCGGGGCTAGCGGGAGTTCAAGAGACCCAGTACTTC. This codes for CSAPPAGLAGVQETQYF.

This clonotype turned up a few times. This chain uses TRBV29-1 with TRBJ2-3; D possibly corresponds to TRBD1 (5 bases). Germline V gene lookup returns CDR1 SQVTM and CDR2 ANQGSEA. This CDR3 is 12 amino acids long. Trimming took 3 bases from V and 4 from J, leaving 8 bases between them. The chain's CDR3 is CSVETAPDTQYF. The CDR3 DNA reads TGCAGCGTTGAGACAGCACCAGATACGCAGTATTTT.

This clonotype was counted at least ten times. This rearrangement joins TRBV29-1 to TRBJ2-1, with 12 nucleotides matching TRBD2. After removal of 0 bases from V and 4 bases from J, the junction contained 16 bases not matched to a gene. CDR1 and CDR2 from the germline V gene are SQVTM and ANQGSEA. CDR3 length: 20 amino acids. DNA for the CDR3: TGCAGCGTTGAAGATCTTCAGGGGTTGACTAGCGGGGGACTTTACAATGAGCAGTTCTTC. Amino acids: CSVEDLQGLTSGGLYNEQFF.

This clonotype was counted only a few times. This chain uses TRBV4-2 with TRBJ2-3; perhaps TRBD1 as D (6 bases). Deletions cut 0 bases from V and 4 bases from J, with 11 bases between. Germline assignment: CDR1 LGHNA and CDR2 YNFKEQ. This CDR3 has 15 residues. CDR3 sequence (DNA): TGTGCCAGCAGCCAAGAGGGGGCGGGTGCAGATACGCAGTATTTT. This codes for CASSQEGAGADTQYF.